These 11 T cell receptor beta chains were all obtained from the same sample, sequenced in a study of neurological immune-mediated disorders. TCRdb passed the 5' RACE reads through MiXCR, listing each CDR3 protein once. The table lists tens of thousands of distinct CDR3 sequences, around 3.5% of them singletons. The source material was PBMCs. The source is a woman in her fifties or sixties with multiple sclerosis.

Details on this clonotype: A much larger clone sits a single nucleotide away, making a read error possible. This chain connects TRBV20-1 to TRBJ1-6, with D perhaps TRBD1 (6 bases). The CDR3 is 15 residues long. The germline V gene encodes CDR1 DFQATT and CDR2 SNEGSKA (reference sequence). DNA for the CDR3: TGCAGTGCCCAAATACTTACAGGGAACAATTCACACCTCCACTTT. Protein sequence: CSAQILTGNNSHLHF.

This clonotype was recorded at least ten times. The chain couples TRBV5-5 to TRBJ2-1, with 14 bases identical to TRBD2. This CDR3 has 17 residues. V lost 4 bases and J lost 4; bases outside the gene matches: 7. Germline CDR1 and CDR2: SGHKS and YYEKEE (reference sequence). DNA for the CDR3: TGTGCCAGCAGCACGGGACTAGCGGGGGACCTGTACAATGAGCAGTTCTTC. Translation: CASSTGLAGDLYNEQFF.

This clonotype was picked up many times. J is TRBJ1-2 and V is TRBV4-1, with a possible D match to TRBD1 (6 bases). This CDR3 comprises 12 residues. The germline V and J ends were trimmed by 10 bases and 2 bases, with 11 bases remaining between them. The V gene's germline CDR1 is MGHRA and CDR2 YSYEKL. For the CDR3, the DNA is TGCGCCACCACAGGGTACAACTATGGCTACACCTTC. Translating gives CATTGYNYGYTF.

V gene TRBV7-6 combines with J gene TRBJ2-7; the D gene is possibly TRBD2 (5 bases). The germline V and J ends were trimmed by 5 bases and 3 bases, with 26 bases remaining between them. Looked up from germline, CDR1 is SGHVS and CDR2 is FNYEAQ. The CDR3 covers 18 residues. In DNA, the CDR3 is TGTGCCAGCAGCGGCTGGGCTCAAGGGAGTCCCCCTTACTACGAGCAGTACTTC. It codes for CASSGWAQGSPPYYEQYF.

This clonotype showed up many times. This sequence joins TRBV11-3 and TRBJ2-1; TRBD2 agrees at 9 bases. CDR3 length: 17 residues. The trim removed 0 bases at V and 1 base at J, leaving 4 bases unmatched. CDR1 is SGHNT and CDR2 is YENEEA in the germline V gene. The CDR3 is CASSLDKAGGSYNEQFF. CDR3 sequence (DNA): TGTGCCAGCAGCTTAGATAAAGCGGGGGGATCCTACAATGAGCAGTTCTTC.

This clonotype appeared many times. The CDR3 region has the DNA TGTGCCAGCAGCTTAGCGCTGAGGGGCGGGGAAACTGAAGCTTTCTTT. Its translation: CASSLALRGGETEAFF. The chain links TRBV7-2 to TRBJ1-1; a weak D match, TRBD1 (5 bases). Germline assignment: CDR1 SGHTA and CDR2 FQGNSA. Between the trimmed V and J ends, which lost 0 bases and 5 bases, there was a span of 16 bases. CDR3 length: 16 amino acids.

This clonotype was seen repeatedly, ten times or more. The chain recombines TRBV7-9 with TRBJ1-5; 11 bases align to TRBD1. The germline CDR1 and CDR2 sequences are SEHNR and FQNEAQ (reference sequence). The CDR3 contains 14 residues. V lost 5 bases and J lost 6; bases outside the gene matches: 3. This CDR3 reads CASSPGTGGQPQHF. The CDR3 nucleotides are TGTGCCAGCAGCCCCGGGACAGGGGGTCAGCCCCAGCATTTT.

This clonotype showed up many times. V and J are TRBV3-1 and TRBJ2-4; D uncertain. The length of the CDR3 is 15 residues. The V gene's germline CDR1 is LGHDT and CDR2 YNNKEL (reference sequence). Trimming removed 0 bases from V and 2 bases from J, with 8 bases in between. CDR3 in DNA: TGTGCCAGCAGCCAAGAACGGGTGTCCAAAAACATTCAGTACTTC. Its translation is CASSQERVSKNIQYF. The full variable domain, with the rest looked up from reference TRBV3-1 and TRBJ2-4, is DTAVSQTPKYLVTQMGNDKSIKCEQNLGHDTMYWYKQDSKKFLKIMFSYNNKELIINETVPNRFSPKSPDKAHLNLHINSLELGDSAVYFCASSQERVSKNIQYFGAGTRLSVL.

This clonotype was detected many times. This chain uses TRBV9 with TRBJ2-3, with 8 bases fitting TRBD1. V was pared by 4 bases and J by 1 base, with 8 bases of the junction left unmatched. CDR3 length: 16 amino acids. Looked up from germline, CDR1 is SGDLS and CDR2 is YYNGEE. This chain's CDR3 is CASSKIEGQGTDTQYF. The CDR3 DNA is TGTGCCAGCAGCAAAATCGAGGGACAGGGCACAGATACGCAGTATTTT.

In this sample, this clonotype turned up a few times. The rearrangement uses TRBV5-5 and TRBJ1-1; D gene ambiguous. Looked up from germline, CDR1 is SGHKS and CDR2 is YYEKEE (reference sequence). V shed 4 bases and J shed 7 bases, with 17 bases lying between them. The CDR3 has 14 residues. Here the CDR3 reads CASSPLGIYGEAFF. The CDR3 bases are TGTGCCAGCAGCCCCCTAGGTATTTACGGTGAAGCTTTCTTT. The full variable domain, rest sourced from reference TRBV5-5 and TRBJ1-1, is DAGVTQSPTHLIKTRGQQVTLRCSPISGHKSVSWYQQVLGQGPQFIFQYYEKEERGRGNFPDRFSARQFPNYSSELNVNALLLGDSALYLCASSPLGIYGEAFFGQGTRLTVV.

There are many counts of this clonotype. The chain combines TRBV20-1 with TRBJ1-1; TRBD1 is a possible D gene (5 bases). This CDR3 comprises 13 residues. Germline V gene sequence: CDR1 DFQATT, CDR2 SNEGSKA (reference sequence). With 2 bases removed from V and 3 bases from J, the gap between germline ends came to 10 bases. The CDR3 is CSARRGFHTEAFF. In DNA, the CDR3 is TGCAGTGCTAGACGGGGGTTTCACACTGAAGCTTTCTTT.